The clone carrying this T cell receptor (beta chain) was counted between two and nine times. Its antigen is not known. This record comes from a study of shared clonotypes between healthy human individuals. Germline assignment: CDR1 LNHDA and CDR2 SQIVND (reference sequence). Trimming cost V 4 bases and J 6 bases; bases outside gene matches: 12. CDR3 length: 16 amino acids. Study results and limitations: Incompleteness in sorted-subset sequencing, despite large depth, was shown by rarefaction. Some naive CD4 clonotypes, roughly 4.5%, turned up in common across a handful of donors. Generally, naive subsets came out with larger estimated richness than memory subsets. Blood was the only sampled material, and tissue repertoires likely differ.

The repertoire was sequenced with immunoSEQ multiplex PCR; TCRdb's copy has only in-frame clones and lacks some. The repertoire has 98,000 or so clones, about 63% of them found once; the top ten carry approximately 23%. This chain connects TRBV19 to TRBJ2-3; TRBD1 agrees at 8 bases. The TCR sequence derives from a woman aged 30 to 39 in good health. Material: memory CD8+ T cells sorted from blood. Subset in this sample: CD45RO+ cells pooled with CCR7-negative TemRA cells. The CDR3, as DNA: TGTGCCAGTAGTACCTTCCAGGGGGCCGGGGCGGATACGCAGTATTTT. This translates into CASSTFQGAGADTQYF.